Presented here are 23 T cell receptor beta chains from one specimen sequenced in a study of blood T cell repertoires in COVID-19. Only in-frame clones appear in the TCRdb table, and some are missing; sequencing was by immunoSEQ multiplex PCR. The data show about 250,000 clones, 70% to 90% seen once. Sequencing was performed on peripheral blood. Receptors were obtained from a woman younger than 45 with COVID-19, enrolled during active disease.

This clone was observed a single time. This chain uses TRBV7-2 with TRBJ1-2; possible D gene TRBD1, 5 bases. V dropped 1 base and J dropped 3 bases, with 9 bases sitting between them. Looked up from germline, CDR1 is SGHTA and CDR2 is FQGNSA. The CDR3 length is 14 residues. CDR3 bases: TGTGCCAGCAGCTTAGATGACAGTTACTATGGCTACACCTTC. It is translated as CASSLDDSYYGYTF.

In this sample, this clone turned up a few times. The chain links TRBV5-1 to TRBJ1-1, with D tentatively TRBD1 (5 bases). Germline assignment: CDR1 SGHRS and CDR2 YFSETQ. The CDR3 spans 15 residues. The germline V and J ends were trimmed by 4 bases and 1 base, with 14 bases remaining between them. The DNA for the CDR3 is TGCGCCAGCAGCACACTCTCCACAGGGAACACTGAAGCTTTCTTT. Its protein is CASSTLSTGNTEAFF.

The V and J genes are TRBV5-5 and TRBJ2-1; 11 nucleotides match TRBD2. Trimming took 4 bases from V and 3 from J; bases not matched to a gene: 12. The CDR3 is 18 amino acids. Germline lookup yields CDR1 SGHKS and CDR2 YYEKEE (reference sequence). The DNA of the CDR3 is TGTGCCAGCAGCCTTGGTTCTAGCGGGAGGCACCTCTACAATGAGCAGTTCTTC. Protein product: CASSLGSSGRHLYNEQFF.

This chain connects TRBV6-5 to TRBJ1-2, with TRBD1 matching over 7 bases. The CDR3 is 14 amino acids. In germline, CDR1 is MNHEY, CDR2 SVGAGI. V lost 7 bases to trimming and J lost 7 bases; unmatched junction nucleotides: 12. The CDR3 reads CASTITEGGGGYTF. In DNA form, the CDR3 reads TGTGCCAGCACCATAACAGAAGGGGGCGGTGGCTACACCTTC.

This clone has only one observation. V is TRBV7-6 and J is TRBJ2-7, with 10 positions matching TRBD2. CDR3 length: 15 amino acids. Per the germline V gene, CDR1 is SGHVS and CDR2 is FNYEAQ. V trimming: 3 bases; J trimming: 3 bases; junction bases outside the gene matches: 5. CDR3 amino acids: CASSFSGTSDYEQYV. For the CDR3, the DNA is TGTGCCAGCAGCTTCTCCGGGACTAGCGACTACGAGCAGTACGTC.

The rearrangement joins TRBV19 to TRBJ1-5; D gene uncertain. This CDR3 is built from 14 residues. Germline CDR1 reads LNHDA; CDR2 reads SQIVND (reference sequence). V lost 3 bases, J lost 0 bases, and 6 bases lay in between. The CDR3 nucleotides are TGTGCCAGTAGTATTCAAAATAGCAATCAGCCCCAGCATTTT. This encodes CASSIQNSNQPQHF.

The rearrangement links TRBV5-4 to TRBJ2-5, with TRBD2 matching over 7 bases. The CDR3 is 16 residues long. The junction had 9 bases not matched to a gene; V was cut back by 2 bases and J by 2 bases. Germline V gene sequence: CDR1 SGHNT, CDR2 YYREEE (reference sequence). The CDR3 region has the DNA TGTGCCAGCAGCTTTTGGGGGGGAGGGGCACAAGAGACCCAGTACTTC. Translation: CASSFWGGGAQETQYF.

The chain joins TRBV27 to TRBJ2-2; 9 bases map to TRBD1. In germline, CDR1 is MNHEY, CDR2 SMNVEV (reference sequence). CDR3 length equals 14 residues. After removal of 5 bases from V and 7 bases from J, the junction contained 5 bases not matched to a gene. The CDR3 sequence: CASSTGQGIGELFF. CDR3 sequence (DNA): TGTGCCAGCAGTACCGGACAGGGGATCGGGGAGCTGTTTTTT.

The table lists this clone with a few counts. The V and J genes are TRBV19 and TRBJ2-2, with 9 bases aligning to TRBD2. The germline V gene encodes CDR1 LNHDA and CDR2 SQIVND (reference sequence). The CDR3 runs to 16 residues. V gave up 5 bases and J gave up 3 bases; unmatched junction bases: 7. CDR3 nucleotides: TGTGCCAGTAGTCCCCGACTAGCGGAGGACACCGGGGAGCTGTTTTTT. Translation: CASSPRLAEDTGELFF.

The chain is built from TRBV7-2 and TRBJ2-3, with D possibly TRBD2 on 7 matching bases. Germline lookup yields CDR1 SGHTA and CDR2 FQGNSA. The CDR3 consists of 16 residues. Trimming pared 5 bases from V and 0 bases from J, leaving 15 bases between. The CDR3 region is CASSPRGGASTDTQYF. Here the CDR3 DNA reads TGTGCCAGCAGCCCGAGGGGGGGGGCGAGCACAGATACGCAGTATTTT.

This clone appeared once. This chain links TRBV13 with TRBJ1-2; D is uncertain. The CDR3 loop spans 16 amino acids. V was trimmed by 5 bases and J by 1 base, leaving 17 bases between them. The V gene's germline CDR1 is PRHDT and CDR2 FYEKMQ (reference sequence). CDR3 sequence: CASSALWGELNYGYTF. CDR3 bases: TGTGCCAGCAGCGCCTTGTGGGGAGAACTTAACTATGGCTACACCTTC. Drawing the rest from reference TRBV13 and TRBJ1-2, the complete variable domain is AAGVIQSPRHLIKEKRETATLKCYPIPRHDTVYWYQQGPGQDPQFLISFYEKMQSDKGSIPDRFSAQQFSDYHSELNMSSLELGDSALYFCASSALWGELNYGYTFGSGTRLTVV.

The chain has TRBV11-2 and TRBJ1-1; D is possibly TRBD1 (5 bases). Germline V gene lookup returns CDR1 SGHAT and CDR2 FQNNGV. The CDR3 is made up of 14 amino acids. Trimming removed 3 bases from V and 1 base from J, with 9 bases in between. The CDR3: CASSFGARNTEAFF. As DNA, the CDR3 is TGTGCCAGCAGCTTTGGGGCAAGGAACACTGAAGCTTTCTTT. Drawing the rest from reference TRBV11-2 and TRBJ1-1, the complete variable domain is EAGVAQSPRYKIIEKRQSVAFWCNPISGHATLYWYQQILGQGPKLLIQFQNNGVVDDSQLPKDRFSAERLKGVDSTLKIQPAKLEDSAVYLCASSFGARNTEAFFGQGTRLTVV.

The chain uses TRBV6-5 and TRBJ1-3; a weak D match, TRBD1 (6 bases). Between the trimmed V and J ends, which lost 2 bases and 2 bases, there was a span of 10 bases. The length of the CDR3 is 15 residues. CDR1 is MNHEY and CDR2 is SVGAGI in the germline V gene. The CDR3 loop is CASSYPGTPGNTIYF. In DNA, the CDR3 is TGTGCCAGCAGTTACCCGGGGACACCTGGAAACACCATATATTTT.

V and J are TRBV9 and TRBJ2-3, with TRBD2 as a possible D gene (6 bases). Trimming shortened V by 4 bases and J by 6 bases, and 9 bases separated the two germline ends. The length of the CDR3 is 12 residues. In germline, CDR1 is SGDLS, CDR2 YYNGEE. In DNA form, the CDR3 reads TGTGCCAGCAGCCAGGAGGGGGATACGCAGTATTTT. Amino acid sequence: CASSQEGDTQYF.

J is TRBJ1-5 and V is TRBV27; no firm D call. Germline V gene lookup returns CDR1 MNHEY and CDR2 SMNVEV (reference sequence). V lost 3 bases and J lost 3, with 6 bases in between. The CDR3 covers 13 residues. Here the CDR3 reads CASSFGVNQPQHF. CDR3 sequence (DNA): TGTGCCAGCAGTTTCGGGGTCAATCAGCCCCAGCATTTT.

The V call is TRBV25-1, the J call TRBJ2-1; tentatively, D is TRBD2 (5 bases). The CDR3 has 11 amino acids. Trimming removed 6 bases from V and 8 bases from J, with 8 bases in between. Germline CDR1 MGHDK, CDR2 SYGVNS. CDR3 loop: CASRIGDEQFF. The DNA of the CDR3 is TGTGCCAGCAGGATCGGGGATGAGCAGTTCTTC.

V gene TRBV18 combines with J gene TRBJ1-4; D gene unclear. The germline V and J ends were trimmed by 2 bases and 7 bases, with 8 bases remaining between them. The CDR3 length is 13 residues. From germline, CDR1 is KGHSH and CDR2 LQKENI. The CDR3 loop reads CASSPLGVEKLFF. In nucleotides, the CDR3 is TGTGCCAGCTCACCATTGGGCGTTGAAAAACTGTTTTTT.

The J gene is TRBJ2-3, the V gene TRBV21-1; the D segment call TRBD1 is taken from the table without a DNA check. TRBV21-1 is noted as a pseudogene. This CDR3 is built from 17 residues. The CDR3 DNA follows: TGTGCCAGCAGCAGGGCTCAAGACCGAACTAGCACAGATACGCAGTATTTT. This codes for CASSRAQDRTSTDTQYF.

The rearrangement uses TRBV28 and TRBJ2-5; the match to TRBD1 covers 10 bases. CDR3 length equals 15 residues. Germline V CDR1 and CDR2: MDHEN, SYDVKM. V was pared by 4 bases and J by 2 bases, with 4 bases of the junction left unmatched. The CDR3 DNA follows: TGTGCCAGCAGTTGGGTGGACAGGGGGCAAGAGACCCAGTACTTC. Residues: CASSWVDRGQETQYF.

This chain connects TRBV5-8 to TRBJ1-6, with TRBD1 as a possible D gene (5 bases). The CDR3 spans 13 residues. V was shortened by 10 bases and J by 7 bases, with 15 bases between the two germline ends. Germline V CDR1 and CDR2: SGHTS, YDEGEE. For the CDR3, the DNA is TGTGCCGACAGCCCCTCGGAGAATTCACCCCTCCACTTT. This codes for CADSPSENSPLHF.

The chain links TRBV5-4 to TRBJ1-3, with D perhaps matching TRBD1 (5 bases). The CDR3 consists of 18 residues. CDR1 is SGHNT and CDR2 is YYREEE in the germline V gene (reference sequence). V was pared by 0 bases and J by 0 bases, with 16 bases between. CDR3 DNA: TGTGCCAGCAGCTTGGAAGGCGACAGAGCTCTCTCTGGAAACACCATATATTTT. Translating it yields CASSLEGDRALSGNTIYF.

This clone showed up just once. The chain is built from TRBV5-1 and TRBJ2-3; 8 bases match TRBD2. The trim removed 5 bases at V and 3 bases at J, leaving 8 bases unmatched. The CDR3 is 15 amino acids. Germline loops: CDR1 SGHRS, CDR2 YFSETQ. CDR3 residues: CASSRLASGTDTQYF. The CDR3 region has the DNA TGCGCCAGCAGTCGACTAGCGAGCGGTACAGATACGCAGTATTTT. Drawing the rest from reference TRBV5-1 and TRBJ2-3, the complete variable domain is KAGVTQTPRYLIKTRGQQVTLSCSPISGHRSVSWYQQTPGQGLQFLFEYFSETQRNKGNFPGRFSGRQFSNSRSEMNVSTLELGDSALYLCASSRLASGTDTQYFGPGTRLTVL.

The sample holds one count of this clone. V is TRBV6-5 and J is TRBJ2-2, with a weak D call TRBD1 (6 bases). CDR3 length: 15 residues. V gave up 6 bases and J gave up 0 bases, with 11 bases separating them. Germline V gene sequence: CDR1 MNHEY, CDR2 SVGAGI. The CDR3 bases are TGTGCCAGCAGCATGGACAGACCGAACACCGGGGAGCTGTTTTTT. Its protein product is CASSMDRPNTGELFF.